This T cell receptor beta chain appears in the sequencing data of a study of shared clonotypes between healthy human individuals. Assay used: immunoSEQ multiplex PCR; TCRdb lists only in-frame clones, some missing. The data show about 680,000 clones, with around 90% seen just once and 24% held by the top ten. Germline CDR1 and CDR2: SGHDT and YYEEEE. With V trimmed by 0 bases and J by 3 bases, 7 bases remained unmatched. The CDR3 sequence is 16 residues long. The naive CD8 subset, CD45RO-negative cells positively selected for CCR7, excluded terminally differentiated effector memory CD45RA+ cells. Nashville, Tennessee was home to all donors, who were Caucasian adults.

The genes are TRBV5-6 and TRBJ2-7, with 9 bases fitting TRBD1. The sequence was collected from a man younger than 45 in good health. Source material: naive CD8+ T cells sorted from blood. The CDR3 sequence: CASSLGKRTGDYEQYF. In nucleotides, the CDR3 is TGTGCCAGCAGCTTGGGGAAGCGGACAGGGGACTACGAGCAGTACTTC.